This T cell receptor (beta chain) derives from a study of a mutant IDH1 vaccine in newly diagnosed glioma. Worth noting for this clone: The antigen remains unidentified.

TCRdb's table, derived via immunoSEQ multiplex PCR, lists solely in-frame clones and lacks some. The sample includes around 28,000 clones, roughly 90% of them seen just once. Documented time point: week 5, during vaccination. Every single dose of the vaccine, 300 ug of mutant IDH1 20-mer peptide, came with topical imiquimod. New IDH1-mutant, ATRX-lost WHO grade 3 or 4 astrocytomas occurred in donors. This CDR3 region has 14 residues. Germline V gene data show CDR1 as MNHEY and CDR2 as SVGAGI. Trimming cost V 6 bases and J 7 bases; bases outside gene matches: 7. The TCR was taken from a man between 18 and 29 years old with glioma. V gene TRBV6-5 combines with J gene TRBJ2-1, with 9 nucleotides matching TRBD1. This specimen was PBMCs, taken from a glioma patient whose treatment included an IDH1 peptide vaccine. In DNA, the CDR3 is TGTGCCAGCAGGGCCGACAGGGGGGGTAATGAGCAGTTCTTC. Translated: CASRADRGGNEQFF.